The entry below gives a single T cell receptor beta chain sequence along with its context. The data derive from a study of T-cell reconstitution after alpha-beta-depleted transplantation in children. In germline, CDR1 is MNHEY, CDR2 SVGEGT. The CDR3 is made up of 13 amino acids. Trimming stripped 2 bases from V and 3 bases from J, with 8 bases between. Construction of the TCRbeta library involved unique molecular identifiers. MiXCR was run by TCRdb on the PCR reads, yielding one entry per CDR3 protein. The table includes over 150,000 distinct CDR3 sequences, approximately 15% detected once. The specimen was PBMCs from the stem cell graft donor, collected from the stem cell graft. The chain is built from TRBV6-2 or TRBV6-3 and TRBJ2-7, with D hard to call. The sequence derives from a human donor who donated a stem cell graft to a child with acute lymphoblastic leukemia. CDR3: CASSYGVGYEQYF. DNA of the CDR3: TGTGCCAGCAGTTACGGGGTAGGCTACGAGCAGTACTTC.